This T cell receptor beta chain was recovered during a study of OX40 agonist ivuxolimab in advanced cancers. The CDR3 runs 11 residues. In germline, CDR1 is SQVTM, CDR2 ANQGSEA. The V and J ends lost 8 bases and 13 bases respectively, with 15 bases between them. TCRdb's table, derived via immunoSEQ multiplex PCR, lists solely in-frame clones and lacks some. The sample carries fewer than 85,000 clones, roughly 92% recorded once. This rearrangement joins TRBV29-1 to TRBJ1-6; D gene uncertain. This receptor was identified in an adult with an advanced solid tumor such as melanoma, head and neck, liver or kidney cancer. The material sequenced was CD4+ or CD8+ T cells sorted from blood, taken in a trial of the OX40 agonist ivuxolimab. The DNA for the CDR3 is TGCAGCCACAATCGGGGTCCCCCCCTCCACTTT. It encodes CSHNRGPPLHF.